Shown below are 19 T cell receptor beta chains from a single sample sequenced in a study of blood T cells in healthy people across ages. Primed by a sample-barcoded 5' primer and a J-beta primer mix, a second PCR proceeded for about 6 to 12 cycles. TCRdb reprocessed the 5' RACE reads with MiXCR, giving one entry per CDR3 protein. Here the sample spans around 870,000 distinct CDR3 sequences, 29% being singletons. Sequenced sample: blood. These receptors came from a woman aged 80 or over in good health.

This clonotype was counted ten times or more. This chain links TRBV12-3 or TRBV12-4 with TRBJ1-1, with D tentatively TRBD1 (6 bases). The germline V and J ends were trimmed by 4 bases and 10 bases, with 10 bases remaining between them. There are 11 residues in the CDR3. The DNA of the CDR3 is TGTGCCAGCAGTTCCCAAGGGGGAGCTTTCTTT. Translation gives CASSSQGGAFF.

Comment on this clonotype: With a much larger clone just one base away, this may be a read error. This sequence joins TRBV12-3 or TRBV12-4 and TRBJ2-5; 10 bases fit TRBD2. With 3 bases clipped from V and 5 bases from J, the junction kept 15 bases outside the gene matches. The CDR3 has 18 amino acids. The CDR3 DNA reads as TGTGCCAGCAGTTTCAAAGGTTTAGCGGGGGGAAGTTGTGAGACCCAGTACTTC. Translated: CASSFKGLAGGSCETQYF.

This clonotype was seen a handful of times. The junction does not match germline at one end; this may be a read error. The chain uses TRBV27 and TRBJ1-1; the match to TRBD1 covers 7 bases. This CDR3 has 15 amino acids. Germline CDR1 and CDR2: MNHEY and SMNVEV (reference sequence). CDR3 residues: CASSLSGTVWTEVFF. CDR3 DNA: TGTGCCAGCAGTTTATCGGGGACAGTTTGGACTGAAGTTTTCTTT.

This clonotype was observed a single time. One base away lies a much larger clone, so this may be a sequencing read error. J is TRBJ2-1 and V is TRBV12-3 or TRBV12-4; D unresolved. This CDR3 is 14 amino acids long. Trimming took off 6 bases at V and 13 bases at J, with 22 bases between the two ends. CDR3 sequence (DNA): TGTGCCAGCAGCCGCGACTTTCTTAAAGAGACCCAGTTCTTC. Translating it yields CASSRDFLKETQFF.

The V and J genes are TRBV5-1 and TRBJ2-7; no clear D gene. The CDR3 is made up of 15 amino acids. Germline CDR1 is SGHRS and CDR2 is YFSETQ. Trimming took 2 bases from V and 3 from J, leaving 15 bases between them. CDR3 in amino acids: CASSFLSDGVYEQYF. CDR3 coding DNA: TGCGCCAGCAGCTTTTTATCGGACGGCGTCTACGAGCAGTACTTC. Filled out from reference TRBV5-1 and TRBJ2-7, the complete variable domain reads KAGVTQTPRYLIKTRGQQVTLSCSPISGHRSVSWYQQTPGQGLQFLFEYFSETQRNKGNFPGRFSGRQFSNSRSEMNVSTLELGDSALYLCASSFLSDGVYEQYFGPGTRLTVT.

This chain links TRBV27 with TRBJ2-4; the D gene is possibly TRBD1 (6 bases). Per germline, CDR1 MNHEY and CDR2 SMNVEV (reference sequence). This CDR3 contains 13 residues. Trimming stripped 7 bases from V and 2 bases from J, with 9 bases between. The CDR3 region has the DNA TGTGCCAGCACCGACAGGACCAAAAACATTCAGTACTTC. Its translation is CASTDRTKNIQYF.

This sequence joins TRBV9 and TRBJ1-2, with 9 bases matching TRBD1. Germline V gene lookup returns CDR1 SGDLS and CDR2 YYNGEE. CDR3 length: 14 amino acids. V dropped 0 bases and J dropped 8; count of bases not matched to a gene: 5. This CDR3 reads CASSVDNRGHGYTF. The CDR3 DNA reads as TGTGCCAGCAGCGTAGACAACAGGGGGCACGGCTACACCTTC.

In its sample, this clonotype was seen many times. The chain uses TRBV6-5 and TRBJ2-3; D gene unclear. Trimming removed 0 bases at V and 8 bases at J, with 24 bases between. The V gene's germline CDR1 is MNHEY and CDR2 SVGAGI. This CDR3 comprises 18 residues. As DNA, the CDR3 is TGTGCCAGCAGTTACTCCGATAGTGCGGTGTACGAGGTTGGTACGCAGTATTTT. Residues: CASSYSDSAVYEVGTQYF.

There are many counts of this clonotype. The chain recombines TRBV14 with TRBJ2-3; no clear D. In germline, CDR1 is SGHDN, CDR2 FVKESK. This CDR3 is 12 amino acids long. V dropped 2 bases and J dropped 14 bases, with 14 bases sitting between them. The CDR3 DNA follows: TGTGCCAGCAGCCAACCGGGCAGGTCCCCGTATTTT. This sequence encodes CASSQPGRSPYF.

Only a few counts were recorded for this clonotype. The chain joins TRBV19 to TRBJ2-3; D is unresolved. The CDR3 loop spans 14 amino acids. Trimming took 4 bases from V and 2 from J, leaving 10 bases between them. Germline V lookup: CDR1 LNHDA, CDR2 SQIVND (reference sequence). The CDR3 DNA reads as TGTGCCAGTAGTAAACCCCCTAACACAGATACGCAGTATTTT. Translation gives CASSKPPNTDTQYF.

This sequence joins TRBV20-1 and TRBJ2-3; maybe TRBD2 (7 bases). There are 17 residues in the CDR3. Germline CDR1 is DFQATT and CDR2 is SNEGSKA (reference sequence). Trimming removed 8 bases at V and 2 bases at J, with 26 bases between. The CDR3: CSLKARGLPRYTDTQYF. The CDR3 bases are TGCAGTTTGAAGGCGCGGGGGCTCCCACGCTACACAGATACGCAGTATTTT.

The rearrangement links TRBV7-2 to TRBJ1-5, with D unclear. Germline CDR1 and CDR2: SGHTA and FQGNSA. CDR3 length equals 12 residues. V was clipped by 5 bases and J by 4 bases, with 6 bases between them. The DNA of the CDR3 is TGTGCCAGCAGCGCCTATAATCAGCCCCAGCATTTT. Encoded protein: CASSAYNQPQHF.

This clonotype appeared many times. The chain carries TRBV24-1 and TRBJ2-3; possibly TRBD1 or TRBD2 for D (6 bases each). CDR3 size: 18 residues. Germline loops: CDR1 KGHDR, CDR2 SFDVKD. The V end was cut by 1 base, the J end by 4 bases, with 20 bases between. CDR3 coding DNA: TGTGCCACCAGTGATTTCTCCCTAGGGGGGCCGTCGTCAGATACGCAGTATTTT. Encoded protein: CATSDFSLGGPSSDTQYF.

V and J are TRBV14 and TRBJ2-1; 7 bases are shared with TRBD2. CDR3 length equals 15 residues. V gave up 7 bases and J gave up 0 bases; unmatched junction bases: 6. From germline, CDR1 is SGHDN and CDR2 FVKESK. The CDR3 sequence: CASTQGGTSYNEQFF. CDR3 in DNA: TGTGCCAGCACCCAGGGAGGGACCTCCTACAATGAGCAGTTCTTC.

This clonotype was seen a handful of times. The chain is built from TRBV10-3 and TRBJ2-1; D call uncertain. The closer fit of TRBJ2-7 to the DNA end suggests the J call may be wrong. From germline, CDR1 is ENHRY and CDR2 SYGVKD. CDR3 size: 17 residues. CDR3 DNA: TGTGCCATCAGTGACCAAGGCCGCGTAAGCTCCTACAATGAGCAGTACTTC. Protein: CAISDQGRVSSYNEQYF.

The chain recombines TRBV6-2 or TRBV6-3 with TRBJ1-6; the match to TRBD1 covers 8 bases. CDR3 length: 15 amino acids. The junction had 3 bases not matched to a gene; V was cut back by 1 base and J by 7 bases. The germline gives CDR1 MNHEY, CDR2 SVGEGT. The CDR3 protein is CASSYYRGNNSPLHF. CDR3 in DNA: TGTGCCAGCAGTTACTACAGGGGGAACAATTCACCCCTCCACTTT.

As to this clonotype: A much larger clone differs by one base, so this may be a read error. CDR3 DNA: TGTGCCAGCAGCTTAGGAGGACGGGGGCTTTACGAGCAGTACTTC. Residues: CASSLGGRGLYEQYF. This rearrangement joins TRBV7-8 to TRBJ2-4; D tentatively fits TRBD1 or TRBD2 (6 bases each). The J call could be wrong; TRBJ2-7 is a better fit for the DNA end. From germline, CDR1 is SGHVS and CDR2 FQNEAQ. CDR3 size: 15 residues.

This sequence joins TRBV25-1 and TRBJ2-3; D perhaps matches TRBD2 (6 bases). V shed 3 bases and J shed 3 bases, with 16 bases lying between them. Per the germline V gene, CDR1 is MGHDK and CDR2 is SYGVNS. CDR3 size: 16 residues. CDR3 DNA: TGTGCCAGCAGTGACCTCGTCGGGCGGGGAACAGATACGCAGTATTTT. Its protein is CASSDLVGRGTDTQYF.

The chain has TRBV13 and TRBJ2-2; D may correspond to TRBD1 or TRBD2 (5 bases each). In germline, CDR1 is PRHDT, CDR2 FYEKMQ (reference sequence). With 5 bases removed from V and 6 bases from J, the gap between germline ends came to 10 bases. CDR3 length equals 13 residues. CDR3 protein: CASSRTGPGELFF. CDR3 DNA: TGTGCCAGCAGCCGTACGGGGCCCGGGGAGCTGTTTTTT.